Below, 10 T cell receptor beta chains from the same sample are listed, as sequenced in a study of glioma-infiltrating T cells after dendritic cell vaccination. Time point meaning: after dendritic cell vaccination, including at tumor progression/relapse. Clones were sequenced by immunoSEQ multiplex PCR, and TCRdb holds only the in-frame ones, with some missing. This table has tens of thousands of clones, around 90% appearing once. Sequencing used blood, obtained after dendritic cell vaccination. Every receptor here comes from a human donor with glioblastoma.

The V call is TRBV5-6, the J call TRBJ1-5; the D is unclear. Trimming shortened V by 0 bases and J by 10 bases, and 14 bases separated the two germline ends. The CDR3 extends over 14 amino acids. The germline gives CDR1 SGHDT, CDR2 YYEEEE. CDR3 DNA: TGTGCCAGCAGCTTGGCAGCCGGGGTTAGTCCCCAGCATTTT. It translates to CASSLAAGVSPQHF.

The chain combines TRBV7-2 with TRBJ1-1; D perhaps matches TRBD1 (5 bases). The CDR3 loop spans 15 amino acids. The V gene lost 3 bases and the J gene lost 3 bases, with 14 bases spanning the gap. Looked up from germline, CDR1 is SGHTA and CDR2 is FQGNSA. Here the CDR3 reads CASSFRPLGDTEAFF. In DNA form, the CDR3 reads TGTGCCAGCAGCTTCCGTCCCCTAGGGGACACTGAAGCTTTCTTT.

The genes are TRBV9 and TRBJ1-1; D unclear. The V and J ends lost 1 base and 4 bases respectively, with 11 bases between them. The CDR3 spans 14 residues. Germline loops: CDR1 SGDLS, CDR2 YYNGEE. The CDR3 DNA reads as TGTGCCAGCAGCGTAATCCCAGTCTCCACTGAAGCTTTCTTT. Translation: CASSVIPVSTEAFF.

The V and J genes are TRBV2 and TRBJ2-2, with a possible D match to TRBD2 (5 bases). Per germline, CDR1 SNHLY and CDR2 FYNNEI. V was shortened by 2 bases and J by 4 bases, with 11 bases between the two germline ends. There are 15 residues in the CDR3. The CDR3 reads CASSERWRRTGELFF. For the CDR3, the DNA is TGTGCCAGCAGTGAAAGGTGGAGGCGCACCGGGGAGCTGTTTTTT.

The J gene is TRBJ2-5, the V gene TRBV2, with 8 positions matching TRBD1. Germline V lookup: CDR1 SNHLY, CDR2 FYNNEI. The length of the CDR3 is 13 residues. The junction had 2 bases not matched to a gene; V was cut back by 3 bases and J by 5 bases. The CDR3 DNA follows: TGTGCCAGCAGTGACAGACAGGGGGAGACCCAGTACTTC. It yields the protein CASSDRQGETQYF.

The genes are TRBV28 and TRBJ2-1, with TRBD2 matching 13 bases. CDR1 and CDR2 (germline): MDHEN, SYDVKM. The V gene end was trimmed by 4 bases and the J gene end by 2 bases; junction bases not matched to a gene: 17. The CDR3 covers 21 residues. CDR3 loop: CASSSPWTTSGGPLTYNEQFF. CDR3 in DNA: TGTGCCAGCAGTTCTCCCTGGACGACTAGCGGGGGGCCTCTTACCTACAATGAGCAGTTCTTC.

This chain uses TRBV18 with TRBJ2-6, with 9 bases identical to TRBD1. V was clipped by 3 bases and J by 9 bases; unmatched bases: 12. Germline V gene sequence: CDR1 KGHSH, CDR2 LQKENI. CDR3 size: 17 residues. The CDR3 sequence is CASSPNPGQGGVNVLTF. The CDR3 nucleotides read TGTGCCAGCTCACCTAATCCGGGACAGGGTGGCGTCAACGTCCTGACTTTC.

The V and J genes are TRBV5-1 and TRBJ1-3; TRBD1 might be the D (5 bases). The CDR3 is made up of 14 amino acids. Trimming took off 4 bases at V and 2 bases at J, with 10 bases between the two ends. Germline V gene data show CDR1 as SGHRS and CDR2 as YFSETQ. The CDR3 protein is CASSQGGAGNTIYF. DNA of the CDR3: TGCGCCAGCAGCCAGGGAGGAGCTGGAAACACCATATATTTT.

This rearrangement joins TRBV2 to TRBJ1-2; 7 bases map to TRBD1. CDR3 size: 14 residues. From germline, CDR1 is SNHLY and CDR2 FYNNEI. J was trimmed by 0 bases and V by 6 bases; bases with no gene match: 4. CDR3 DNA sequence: TGTGCCAGCAGCCCGACAGGGTCTAACTATGGCTACACCTTC. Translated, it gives CASSPTGSNYGYTF.

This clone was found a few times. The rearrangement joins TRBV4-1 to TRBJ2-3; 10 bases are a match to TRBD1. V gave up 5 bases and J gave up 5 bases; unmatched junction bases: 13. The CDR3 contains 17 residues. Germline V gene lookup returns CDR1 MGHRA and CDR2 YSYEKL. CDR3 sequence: CASSSGPGTGVRDTQYF. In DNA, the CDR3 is TGCGCCAGCAGCTCCGGACCCGGGACAGGGGTGCGAGATACGCAGTATTTT.